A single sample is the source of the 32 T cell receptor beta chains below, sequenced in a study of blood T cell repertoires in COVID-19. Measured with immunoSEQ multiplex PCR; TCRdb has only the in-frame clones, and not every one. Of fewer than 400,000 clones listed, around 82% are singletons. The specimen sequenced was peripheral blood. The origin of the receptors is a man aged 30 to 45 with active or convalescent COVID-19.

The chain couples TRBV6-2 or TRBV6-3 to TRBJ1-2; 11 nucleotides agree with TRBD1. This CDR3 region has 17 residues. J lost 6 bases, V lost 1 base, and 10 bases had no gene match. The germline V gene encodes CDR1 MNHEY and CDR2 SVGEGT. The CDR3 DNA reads TGTGCCAGCAGTTACTACCGACGGACAGGGGGCTCCGATGGCTACACCTTC. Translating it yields CASSYYRRTGGSDGYTF.

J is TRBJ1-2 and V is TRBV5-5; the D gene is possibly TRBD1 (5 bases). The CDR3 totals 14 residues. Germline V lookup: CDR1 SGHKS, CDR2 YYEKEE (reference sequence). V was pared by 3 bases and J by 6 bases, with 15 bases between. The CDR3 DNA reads TGTGCCAGCAGCTGGGGCGGAGGGGAGGATGGCTACACCTTC. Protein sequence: CASSWGGGEDGYTF.

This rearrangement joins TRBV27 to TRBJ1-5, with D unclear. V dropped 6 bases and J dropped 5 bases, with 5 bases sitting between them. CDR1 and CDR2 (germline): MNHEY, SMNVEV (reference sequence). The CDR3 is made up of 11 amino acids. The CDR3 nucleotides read TGTGCCAGCAGGATAGATCAGCCCCAGCATTTT. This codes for CASRIDQPQHF.

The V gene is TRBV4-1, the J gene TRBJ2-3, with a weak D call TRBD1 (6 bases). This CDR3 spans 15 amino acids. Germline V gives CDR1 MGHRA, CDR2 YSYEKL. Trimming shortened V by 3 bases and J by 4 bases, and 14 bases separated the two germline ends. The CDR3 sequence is CASSHPGQVPDTQYF. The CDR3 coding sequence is TGCGCCAGCAGCCATCCGGGACAAGTGCCAGATACGCAGTATTTT.

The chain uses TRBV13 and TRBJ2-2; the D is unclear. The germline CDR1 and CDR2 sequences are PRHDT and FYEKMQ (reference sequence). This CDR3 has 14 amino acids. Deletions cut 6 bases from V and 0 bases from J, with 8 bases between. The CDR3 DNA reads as TGTGCCAGCAGAGAACATACGAACACCGGGGAGCTGTTTTTT. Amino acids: CASREHTNTGELFF. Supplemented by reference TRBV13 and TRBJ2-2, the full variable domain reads AAGVIQSPRHLIKEKRETATLKCYPIPRHDTVYWYQQGPGQDPQFLISFYEKMQSDKGSIPDRFSAQQFSDYHSELNMSSLELGDSALYFCASREHTNTGELFFGEGSRLTVL.

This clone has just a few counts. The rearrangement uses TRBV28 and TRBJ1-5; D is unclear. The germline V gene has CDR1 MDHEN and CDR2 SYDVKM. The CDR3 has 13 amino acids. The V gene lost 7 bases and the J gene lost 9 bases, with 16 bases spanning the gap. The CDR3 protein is CASILDPTGPQHF. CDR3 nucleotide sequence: TGTGCCAGCATTCTTGACCCCACGGGGCCCCAGCATTTT.

For the CDR3, the DNA is TGTGCCACCAGTGAAGCGACAGGGGGAAGCACAGATACGCAGTATTTT. Translating gives CATSEATGGSTDTQYF. The chain links TRBV24-1 to TRBJ2-3, with TRBD1 identical over 9 bases. The CDR3 extends over 16 amino acids. V shed 4 bases and J 0 bases; nucleotides not matched to a gene: 4. Germline lookup yields CDR1 KGHDR and CDR2 SFDVKD.

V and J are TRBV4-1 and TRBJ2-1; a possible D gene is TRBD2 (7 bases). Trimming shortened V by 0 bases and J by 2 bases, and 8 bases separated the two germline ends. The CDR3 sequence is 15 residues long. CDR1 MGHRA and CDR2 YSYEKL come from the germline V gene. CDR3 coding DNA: TGCGCCAGCAGCCAAGAAGGGGGGGCCTACAATGAGCAGTTCTTC. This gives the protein CASSQEGGAYNEQFF.

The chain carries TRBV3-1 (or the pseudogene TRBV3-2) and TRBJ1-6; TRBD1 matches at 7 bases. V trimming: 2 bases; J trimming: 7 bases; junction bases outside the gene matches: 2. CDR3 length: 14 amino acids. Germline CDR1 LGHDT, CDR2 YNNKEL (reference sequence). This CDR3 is CASSQSRGNSPLHF. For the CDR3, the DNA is TGTGCCAGCAGCCAATCCAGGGGGAATTCACCCCTCCACTTT.

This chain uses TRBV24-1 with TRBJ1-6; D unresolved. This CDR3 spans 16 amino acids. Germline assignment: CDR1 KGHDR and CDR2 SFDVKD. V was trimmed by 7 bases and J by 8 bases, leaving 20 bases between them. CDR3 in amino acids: CATRAPSLRRDSPLHF. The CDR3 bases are TGTGCCACCAGGGCCCCCTCACTCCGGCGGGATTCACCCCTCCACTTT.

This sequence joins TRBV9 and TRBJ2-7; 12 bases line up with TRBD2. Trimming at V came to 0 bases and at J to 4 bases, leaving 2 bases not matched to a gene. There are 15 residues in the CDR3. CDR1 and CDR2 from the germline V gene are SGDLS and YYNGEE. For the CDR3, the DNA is TGTGCCAGCAGCGTAGCCGGGACTAGCGGGTACGAGCAGTACTTC. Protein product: CASSVAGTSGYEQYF.

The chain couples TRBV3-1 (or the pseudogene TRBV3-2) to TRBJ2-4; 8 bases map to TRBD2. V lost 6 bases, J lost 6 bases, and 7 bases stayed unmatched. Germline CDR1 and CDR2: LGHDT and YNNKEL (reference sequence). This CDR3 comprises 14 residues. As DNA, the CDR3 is TGTGCCAGCAGGGAAGCGGGGGAAGGAAACATTCAGTACTTC. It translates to CASREAGEGNIQYF.

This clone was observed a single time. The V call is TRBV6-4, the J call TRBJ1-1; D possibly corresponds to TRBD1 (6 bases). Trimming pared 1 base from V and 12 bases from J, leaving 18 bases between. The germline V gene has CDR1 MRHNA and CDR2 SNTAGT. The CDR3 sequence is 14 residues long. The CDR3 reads CASSDLGKRGATFF. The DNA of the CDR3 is TGTGCCAGCAGTGACTTGGGGAAGCGGGGGGCGACTTTCTTT.

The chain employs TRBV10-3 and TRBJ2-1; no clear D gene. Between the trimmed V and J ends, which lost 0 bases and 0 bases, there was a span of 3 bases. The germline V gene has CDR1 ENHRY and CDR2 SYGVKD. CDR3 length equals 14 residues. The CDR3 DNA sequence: TGTGCCATCAGTGAGTCCAGCTCCTACAATGAGCAGTTCTTC. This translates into CAISESSSYNEQFF.

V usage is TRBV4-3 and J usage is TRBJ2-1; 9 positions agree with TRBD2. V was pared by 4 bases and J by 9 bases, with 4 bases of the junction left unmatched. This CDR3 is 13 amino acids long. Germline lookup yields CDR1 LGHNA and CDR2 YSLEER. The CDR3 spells CASSRSGSSEQFF. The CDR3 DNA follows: TGCGCCAGCAGCCGTAGCGGGAGTAGTGAGCAGTTCTTC.

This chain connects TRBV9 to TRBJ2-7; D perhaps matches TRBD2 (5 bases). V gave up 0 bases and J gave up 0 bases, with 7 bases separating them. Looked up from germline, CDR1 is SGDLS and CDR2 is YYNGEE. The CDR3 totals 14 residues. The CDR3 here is CASSVEGSSYEQYF. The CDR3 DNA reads TGTGCCAGCAGCGTAGAAGGGAGCTCCTACGAGCAGTACTTC. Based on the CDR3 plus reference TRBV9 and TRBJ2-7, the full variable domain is DSGVTQTPKHLITATGQRVTLRCSPRSGDLSVYWYQQSLDQGLQFLIQYYNGEERAKGNILERFSAQQFPDLHSELNLSSLELGDSALYFCASSVEGSSYEQYFGPGTRLTVT.

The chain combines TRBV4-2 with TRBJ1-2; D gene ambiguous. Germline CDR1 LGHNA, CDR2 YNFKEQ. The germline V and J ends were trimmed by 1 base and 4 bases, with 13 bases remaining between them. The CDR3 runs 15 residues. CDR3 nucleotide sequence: TGTGCCAGCAGCCAAGTTGGAGGCGTGGGCTATGGCTACACCTTC. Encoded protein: CASSQVGGVGYGYTF.

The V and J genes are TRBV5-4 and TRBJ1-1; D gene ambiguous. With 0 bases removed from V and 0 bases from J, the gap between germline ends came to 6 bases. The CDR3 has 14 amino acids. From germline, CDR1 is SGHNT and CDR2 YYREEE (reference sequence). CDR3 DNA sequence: TGTGCCAGCAGCTTGGGGCACCTGAACACTGAAGCTTTCTTT. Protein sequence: CASSLGHLNTEAFF. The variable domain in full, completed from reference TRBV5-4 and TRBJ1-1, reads ETGVTQSPTHLIKTRGQQVTLRCSSQSGHNTVSWYQQALGQGPQFIFQYYREEENGRGNFPPRFSGLQFPNYSSELNVNALELDDSALYLCASSLGHLNTEAFFGQGTRLTVV.

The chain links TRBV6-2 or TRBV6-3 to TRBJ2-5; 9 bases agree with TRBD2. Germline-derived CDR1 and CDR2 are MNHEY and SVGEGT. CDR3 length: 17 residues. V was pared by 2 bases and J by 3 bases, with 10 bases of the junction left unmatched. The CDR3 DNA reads TGTGCCAGCAGTTACGCCACTAGCGGGTCGACAAAAGAGACCCAGTACTTC. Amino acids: CASSYATSGSTKETQYF.

The chain's CDR3 is CAWGVAPSEQYF. The CDR3 nucleotides are TGTGCCTGGGGGGTCGCTCCCAGCGAGCAGTACTTC. This rearrangement joins TRBV30 to TRBJ2-7; D gene uncertain. V lost 5 bases to trimming and J lost 6 bases, with 14 bases between them. Germline V gives CDR1 GTSNPN, CDR2 SVGIG (reference sequence). The CDR3 sequence is 12 residues long.

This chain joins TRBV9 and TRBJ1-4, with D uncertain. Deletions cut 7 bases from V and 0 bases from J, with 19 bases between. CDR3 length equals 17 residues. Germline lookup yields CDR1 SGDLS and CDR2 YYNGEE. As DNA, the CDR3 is TGTGCCAGCGCCCCGGGCGGAGGAGCGACAACTAATGAAAAACTGTTTTTT. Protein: CASAPGGGATTNEKLFF.

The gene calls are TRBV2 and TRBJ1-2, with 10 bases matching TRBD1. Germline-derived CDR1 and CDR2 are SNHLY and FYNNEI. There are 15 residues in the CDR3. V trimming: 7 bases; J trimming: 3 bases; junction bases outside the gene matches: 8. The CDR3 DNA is TGTGCCAGCACAACCACGGGACAGGGGTACTATGGCTACACCTTC. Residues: CASTTTGQGYYGYTF. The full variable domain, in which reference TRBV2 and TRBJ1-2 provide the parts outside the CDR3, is EPEVTQTPSHQVTQMGQEVILRCVPISNHLYFYWYRQILGQKVEFLVSFYNNEISEKSEIFDDQFSVERPDGSNFTLKIRSTKLEDSAMYFCASTTTGQGYYGYTFGSGTRLTVV.

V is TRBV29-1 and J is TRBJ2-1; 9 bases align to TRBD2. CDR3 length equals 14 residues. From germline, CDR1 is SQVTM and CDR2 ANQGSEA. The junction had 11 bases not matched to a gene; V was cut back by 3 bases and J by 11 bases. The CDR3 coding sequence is TGCAGCGTTGAGTCTAGCGGGGCGCTCGGGAAGCAGTTCTTC. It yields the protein CSVESSGALGKQFF.

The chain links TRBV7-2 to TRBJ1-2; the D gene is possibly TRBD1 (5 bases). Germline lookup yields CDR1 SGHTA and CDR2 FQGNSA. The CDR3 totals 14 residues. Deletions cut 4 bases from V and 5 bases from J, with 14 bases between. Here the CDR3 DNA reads TGTGCCAGCAGCTGGACGACAGACGTTTATGGCTACACCTTC. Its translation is CASSWTTDVYGYTF.

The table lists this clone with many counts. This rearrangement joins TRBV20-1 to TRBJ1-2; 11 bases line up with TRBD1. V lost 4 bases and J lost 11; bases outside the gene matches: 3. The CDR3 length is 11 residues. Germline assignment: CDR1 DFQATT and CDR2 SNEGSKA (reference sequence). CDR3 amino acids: CSATDRGHYTF. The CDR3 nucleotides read TGCAGTGCTACGGACAGGGGGCATTACACCTTC.

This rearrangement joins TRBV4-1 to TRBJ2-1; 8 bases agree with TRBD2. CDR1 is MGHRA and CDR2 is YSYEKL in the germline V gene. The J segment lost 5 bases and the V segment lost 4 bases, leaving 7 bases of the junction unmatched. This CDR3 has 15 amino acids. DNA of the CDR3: TGCGCCAGCAGCCCTCGGGAGGGGTACGACAATGAGCAGTTCTTC. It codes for CASSPREGYDNEQFF.

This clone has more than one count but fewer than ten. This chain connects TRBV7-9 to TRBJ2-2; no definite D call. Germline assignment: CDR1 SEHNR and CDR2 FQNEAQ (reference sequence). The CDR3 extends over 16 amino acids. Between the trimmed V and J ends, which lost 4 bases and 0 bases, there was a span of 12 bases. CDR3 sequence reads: CASSSAKPSNTGELFF. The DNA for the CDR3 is TGTGCCAGCAGCTCAGCTAAGCCTTCGAACACCGGGGAGCTGTTTTTT.

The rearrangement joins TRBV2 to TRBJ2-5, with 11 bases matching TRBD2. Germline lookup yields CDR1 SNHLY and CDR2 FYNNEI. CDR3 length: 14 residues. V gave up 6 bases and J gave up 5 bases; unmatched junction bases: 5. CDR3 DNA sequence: TGTGCCAGCAGCGTACTAGCGGGAGACGAGACCCAGTACTTC. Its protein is CASSVLAGDETQYF.

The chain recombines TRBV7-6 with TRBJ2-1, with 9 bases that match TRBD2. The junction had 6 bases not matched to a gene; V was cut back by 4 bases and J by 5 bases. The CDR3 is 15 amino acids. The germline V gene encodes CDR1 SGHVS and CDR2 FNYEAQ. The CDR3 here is CASSSQAGGHNEQFF. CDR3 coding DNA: TGTGCCAGCAGCTCTCAGGCGGGAGGGCACAATGAGCAGTTCTTC.

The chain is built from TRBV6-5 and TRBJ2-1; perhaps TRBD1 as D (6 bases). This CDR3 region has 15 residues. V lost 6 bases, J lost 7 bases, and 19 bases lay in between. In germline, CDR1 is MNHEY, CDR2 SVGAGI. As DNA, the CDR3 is TGTGCCAGCAGCGACGGGACACCGGAGGCGAATGAGCAGTTCTTC. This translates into CASSDGTPEANEQFF.

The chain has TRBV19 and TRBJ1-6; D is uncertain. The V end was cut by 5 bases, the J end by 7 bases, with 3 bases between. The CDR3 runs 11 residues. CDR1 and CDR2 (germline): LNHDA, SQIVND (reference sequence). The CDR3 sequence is CASSANSPLHF. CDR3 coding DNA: TGTGCCAGTAGTGCGAATTCACCCCTCCACTTT.

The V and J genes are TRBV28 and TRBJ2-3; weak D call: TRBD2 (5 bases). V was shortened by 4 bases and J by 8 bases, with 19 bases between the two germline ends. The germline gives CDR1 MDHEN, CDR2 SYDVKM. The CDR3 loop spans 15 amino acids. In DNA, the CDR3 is TGTGCCAGCAGTTGGACTGCCCGGGGAGAGGCTACGCAGTATTTT. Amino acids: CASSWTARGEATQYF.